This TCR beta chain originates from a study of shared clonotypes between healthy human individuals. Measured with immunoSEQ multiplex PCR; TCRdb has only the in-frame clones, and not every one. The data show over 400,000 clones, roughly 95% seen once. Trimming removed 0 bases from V and 0 bases from J, with 18 bases in between. The CDR3 is made up of 18 amino acids. In germline, CDR1 is SGHRS, CDR2 YFSETQ. This receptor was identified in a woman in her thirties in good health. The V gene is TRBV5-1, the J gene TRBJ1-1, with TRBD1 as a possible D gene (6 bases). Specimen: naive CD4+ T cells sorted from blood. Indicated subset: CD45RA+ positively selected. CDR3 coding DNA: TGCGCCAGCAGCTTGGAGGATGGACAGAGCTTAATGAACACTGAAGCTTTCTTT. It translates to CASSLEDGQSLMNTEAFF.